This TCR beta chain emerged from a study of cytomegalovirus exposure and HLA in healthy donors. PCR employed 60 Vbeta and 13 Jbeta primers. The assay was immunoSEQ multiplex PCR, and TCRdb's table has in-frame clones only and misses some. The sample includes some 200,000 clones, 60% to 80% seen only once; the top ten take less than 3%. Germline V gene sequence: CDR1 SQVTM, CDR2 ANQGSEA. Trimming took off 4 bases at V and 6 bases at J, with 11 bases between the two ends. The CDR3 covers 12 residues. The sample taken for sequencing was PBMCs. The sequence was obtained from a woman aged 25 to 39 in good health and CMV-seronegative. The chain recombines TRBV29-1 with TRBJ2-3; D is uncertain. The CDR3 nucleotides read TGCAGCGTTGTTTCTGCTCGGGATACGCAGTATTTT. Protein sequence: CSVVSARDTQYF.